These 16 T cell receptor beta chains originate from one sample sequenced in a study of cytomegalovirus exposure and HLA in healthy donors. PCR was performed using 60 Vbeta and 13 Jbeta primers. Sequenced by immunoSEQ multiplex PCR; TCRdb stores in-frame clones only, minus some. The data hold 150,000 or so clones, with around 78% observed a single time. Sequenced: PBMCs. The receptors stem from a woman in her thirties or forties in good health and CMV-seronegative.

The chain carries TRBV5-1 and TRBJ2-1; 8 nucleotides match TRBD2. Germline CDR1 reads SGHRS; CDR2 reads YFSETQ. V was clipped by 4 bases and J by 9 bases; unmatched bases: 12. CDR3 length: 15 amino acids. The CDR3 region has the DNA TGCGCCAGCAGCATCGGACTAGCTAGGGTCACTGAGCAGTTCTTC. This translates into CASSIGLARVTEQFF. The full variable domain, completed using reference TRBV5-1 and TRBJ2-1, is KAGVTQTPRYLIKTRGQQVTLSCSPISGHRSVSWYQQTPGQGLQFLFEYFSETQRNKGNFPGRFSGRQFSNSRSEMNVSTLELGDSALYLCASSIGLARVTEQFFGPGTRLTVL.

This chain connects TRBV15 to TRBJ2-6; 7 nucleotides line up with TRBD1. The CDR3 sequence is 17 residues long. V lost 3 bases, J lost 0 bases, and 5 bases stayed unmatched. In germline, CDR1 is LNHNV, CDR2 YYDKDF (reference sequence). CDR3 nucleotides: TGTGCCACCAGCAGGCCGGGACAGACCTCTGGGGCCAACGTCCTGACTTTC. This encodes CATSRPGQTSGANVLTF.

Only a few counts were recorded for this clone. The chain has TRBV27 and TRBJ2-1; TRBD2 agrees at 9 bases. Trimming took 5 bases from V and 7 from J; bases not matched to a gene: 9. Per the germline V gene, CDR1 is MNHEY and CDR2 is SMNVEV (reference sequence). The CDR3 loop spans 15 amino acids. CDR3 bases: TGTGCCAGCAGTACCCCCGAGGCGGGGGGGAATGAGCAGTTCTTC. This gives the protein CASSTPEAGGNEQFF.

In this sample, this clone turned up a few times. The V call is TRBV30, the J call TRBJ2-2, with TRBD1 as a possible D gene (6 bases). The CDR3 length is 14 residues. CDR1 GTSNPN and CDR2 SVGIG come from the germline V gene (reference sequence). Trimming cost V 5 bases and J 5 bases, with 15 bases left between them. CDR3 coding DNA: TGTGCCTGGTGCAGGGGAGTACCTACCGGGGAGCTGTTTTTT. Translating gives CAWCRGVPTGELFF. The full variable domain, in which reference TRBV30 and TRBJ2-2 provide the parts outside the CDR3, is SQTIHQWPATLVQPVGSPLSLECTVEGTSNPNLYWYRQAAGRGLQLLFYSVGIGQISSEVPQNLSASRPQDRQFILSSKKLLLSDSGFYLCAWCRGVPTGELFFGEGSRLTVL.

This clone is a singleton in its sample. This chain connects TRBV11-3 to TRBJ2-6; 7 bases map to TRBD2. Per germline, CDR1 SGHNT and CDR2 YENEEA. Germline trimming cut 5 bases from V and 1 base from J; bases unmatched to any gene: 5. This CDR3 region has 16 residues. The CDR3 sequence is CASSPGEGSGANVLTF. The CDR3 DNA reads as TGTGCCAGCAGCCCCGGGGAGGGTTCTGGGGCCAACGTCCTGACTTTC.

This clone was detected only a few times. The chain recombines TRBV19 with TRBJ2-2; D is unclear. Between the trimmed V and J ends, which lost 10 bases and 3 bases, there was a span of 9 bases. CDR1 and CDR2 (germline): LNHDA, SQIVND (reference sequence). The CDR3 runs to 12 residues. The CDR3 is CATRSDTGELFF. In nucleotides, the CDR3 is TGTGCCACCCGGTCGGACACCGGGGAGCTGTTTTTT.

The chain has TRBV6-1 and TRBJ2-7; 9 bases agree with TRBD1. CDR3 length equals 14 residues. The J segment lost 0 bases and the V segment lost 4 bases, leaving 1 base of the junction unmatched. Germline V gene sequence: CDR1 MNHNS, CDR2 SASEGT. The DNA for the CDR3 is TGTGCCAGCAGTGGGGACAGGGCCTCCTACGAGCAGTACTTC. Translation gives CASSGDRASYEQYF.

The V call is TRBV23-1, the J call TRBJ1-2; 10 bases are shared with TRBD1. TRBV23-1 counts as an open reading frame of uncertain function. CDR3 size: 14 residues. The J segment lost 7 bases and the V segment lost 1 base, leaving 3 bases of the junction unmatched. The CDR3 DNA reads TGCGCCAGCAGTCAATTTGGGGACAGGGGTGGCTACACCTTC. This sequence encodes CASSQFGDRGGYTF.

The chain carries TRBV5-6 and TRBJ2-1, with D tentatively TRBD1 (5 bases). V shed 1 base and J shed 1 base, with 9 bases lying between them. The CDR3 totals 15 residues. CDR1 is SGHDT and CDR2 is YYEEEE in the germline V gene. The DNA for the CDR3 is TGTGCCAGCAGCTTGTACCAGGGTTCCTACAATGAGCAGTTCTTC. Translation: CASSLYQGSYNEQFF.

The chain joins TRBV27 to TRBJ2-4; TRBD1 might be the D (5 bases). The length of the CDR3 is 14 residues. The germline V gene encodes CDR1 MNHEY and CDR2 SMNVEV (reference sequence). The V end lost 6 bases, the J end lost 4 bases, and 13 bases lay between the germline ends. The CDR3 DNA is TGTGCCAGCAGGGGGCGAAATCAAAAAAACATTCAGTACTTC. Translated, it gives CASRGRNQKNIQYF.

The rearrangement joins TRBV5-6 to TRBJ1-2; D is undetermined. The CDR3 is made up of 15 amino acids. In germline, CDR1 is SGHDT, CDR2 YYEEEE. V was pared by 0 bases and J by 0 bases, with 9 bases between. The CDR3 spells CASSLDRRANYGYTF. The CDR3 DNA is TGTGCCAGCAGCTTGGATCGTCGAGCTAACTATGGCTACACCTTC. The whole variable domain, filled in from reference TRBV5-6 and TRBJ1-2, reads DAGVTQSPTHLIKTRGQQVTLRCSPKSGHDTVSWYQQALGQGPQFIFQYYEEEERQRGNFPDRFSGHQFPNYSSELNVNALLLGDSALYLCASSLDRRANYGYTFGSGTRLTVV.

The chain carries TRBV7-9 and TRBJ1-3; 8 bases are a match to TRBD1. With V trimmed by 4 bases and J by 8 bases, 4 bases remained unmatched. Germline CDR1 reads SEHNR; CDR2 reads FQNEAQ (reference sequence). The CDR3 is 13 amino acids. This CDR3 is CASSSTGVDTIYF. CDR3 DNA: TGTGCCAGCAGCTCGACAGGGGTGGACACCATATATTTT.

CDR3 protein: CASSLSGGQYYGYTF. The DNA for the CDR3 is TGTGCCAGCAGCCTAAGTGGAGGCCAATACTATGGCTACACCTTC. The chain is built from TRBV7-2 and TRBJ1-2; D gene uncertain. The V end lost 5 bases, the J end lost 3 bases, and 16 bases lay between the germline ends. Germline V CDR1 and CDR2: SGHTA, FQGNSA. CDR3 length equals 15 residues.

The rearrangement uses TRBV6-5 and TRBJ1-4; D might be TRBD1 (5 bases). The V and J ends lost 7 bases and 5 bases respectively, with 14 bases between them. Looked up from germline, CDR1 is MNHEY and CDR2 is SVGAGI. The CDR3 totals 14 residues. The CDR3 protein is CASKVRKGNEKLFF. The DNA for the CDR3 is TGTGCCAGCAAGGTCCGTAAGGGGAATGAAAAACTGTTTTTT.

This sequence joins TRBV27 and TRBJ2-3, with D maybe TRBD2 (5 bases). Trimming removed 9 bases at V and 0 bases at J, with 16 bases between. Germline lookup yields CDR1 MNHEY and CDR2 SMNVEV (reference sequence). This CDR3 contains 15 residues. This CDR3 is CASGTWEKSTDTQYF. CDR3 nucleotide sequence: TGTGCCAGTGGAACCTGGGAGAAGAGCACAGATACGCAGTATTTT.

The rearrangement uses TRBV18 and TRBJ1-2, with a possible D match to TRBD1 (6 bases). Per the germline V gene, CDR1 is KGHSH and CDR2 is LQKENI. The CDR3 is 13 residues long. Trimming took 3 bases from V and 6 from J, leaving 11 bases between them. Here the CDR3 DNA reads TGTGCCAGCTCACCGCTACAGGGAAATGGCTACACCTTC. Its translation: CASSPLQGNGYTF. The variable domain in full, completed from reference TRBV18 and TRBJ1-2, reads NAGVMQNPRHLVRRRGQEARLRCSPMKGHSHVYWYRQLPEEGLKFMVYLQKENIIDESGMPKERFSAEFPKEGPSILRIQQVVRGDSAAYFCASSPLQGNGYTFGSGTRLTVV.